What follows are 24 T cell receptor beta chains derived from one specimen sequenced in a study of cytomegalovirus exposure and HLA in healthy donors. The PCR was carried out with 60 Vbeta primers and 13 Jbeta primers. This table comes from immunoSEQ multiplex PCR, and its TCRdb copy is limited to in-frame clones, with some not included. The sample carries roughly 120,000 clones, more than 65% recorded once. Specimen: PBMCs. The receptor set was obtained from a human donor in good health.

The genes are TRBV6-5 and TRBJ1-5; D uncertain. Germline loops: CDR1 MNHEY, CDR2 SVGAGI. V shed 6 bases and J shed 7 bases, with 13 bases lying between them. This CDR3 spans 13 amino acids. CDR3 bases: TGTGCCAGCAGCCCGACGGCGGAGCAGCCCCAGCATTTT. Translating it yields CASSPTAEQPQHF.

The V call is TRBV5-1, the J call TRBJ1-3; D is unresolved. Germline loops: CDR1 SGHRS, CDR2 YFSETQ. The CDR3 is made up of 13 amino acids. V lost 0 bases, J lost 7 bases, and 8 bases lay in between. The CDR3 protein is CASSLVGGNTIYF. CDR3 DNA: TGCGCCAGCAGCTTGGTGGGAGGTAACACCATATATTTT.

V and J are TRBV11-3 and TRBJ2-1; 8 positions agree with TRBD1. V gave up 2 bases and J gave up 8 bases; unmatched junction bases: 8. The CDR3 has 15 amino acids. Germline CDR1 is SGHNT and CDR2 is YENEEA. CDR3 coding DNA: TGTGCCAGCAGCTTAATGGGGACAGGAGTGGATGAGCAGTTCTTC. Protein sequence: CASSLMGTGVDEQFF. The entire variable domain, with the rest obtained from reference TRBV11-3 and TRBJ2-1, is as follows: EAGVVQSPRYKIIEKKQPVAFWCNPISGHNTLYWYLQNLGQGPELLIRYENEEAVDDSQLPKDRFSAERLKGVDSTLKIQPAELGDSAVYLCASSLMGTGVDEQFFGPGTRLTVL.

The rearrangement uses TRBV14 and TRBJ2-7, with 7 bases fitting TRBD1. The J segment lost 3 bases and the V segment lost 1 base, leaving 3 bases of the junction unmatched. This CDR3 region has 14 residues. Germline loops: CDR1 SGHDN, CDR2 FVKESK. Here the CDR3 reads CASSQVPGGYEQYF. The CDR3 DNA follows: TGTGCCAGCAGCCAAGTCCCAGGGGGCTACGAGCAGTACTTC.

The CDR3 sequence: CASSSSRLYYEQYF. The CDR3 DNA reads TGTGCCAGCAGTTCTTCCAGGCTCTACTACGAGCAGTACTTC. The chain employs TRBV28 and TRBJ2-7; D is undetermined. Germline V gene sequence: CDR1 MDHEN, CDR2 SYDVKM. CDR3 length: 14 amino acids. Trimming pared 4 bases from V and 3 bases from J, leaving 13 bases between.

The chain uses TRBV11-2 and TRBJ2-2; a possible D gene is TRBD2 (5 bases). The CDR3 has 18 residues. The V gene's germline CDR1 is SGHAT and CDR2 FQNNGV. Trimming cost V 3 bases and J 1 base, with 18 bases left between them. The CDR3: CASSFTVRTHKNTGELFF. DNA of the CDR3: TGTGCCAGCAGCTTCACCGTAAGGACTCACAAGAACACCGGGGAGCTGTTTTTT.

This chain uses TRBV9 with TRBJ2-7; D gene ambiguous. The germline V and J ends were trimmed by 0 bases and 0 bases, with 7 bases remaining between them. CDR3 size: 14 residues. The germline V gene encodes CDR1 SGDLS and CDR2 YYNGEE. The CDR3, as DNA: TGTGCCAGCAGCGTAGCCCCGAGCTCCTACGAGCAGTACTTC. It specifies CASSVAPSSYEQYF.

This rearrangement joins TRBV9 to TRBJ2-1; TRBD2 matches at 14 bases. This CDR3 contains 19 residues. With V trimmed by 2 bases and J by 3 bases, 10 bases remained unmatched. CDR1 is SGDLS, CDR2 YYNGEE, per germline. This chain's CDR3 is CASSVSGLAGDSRYNEQFF. For the CDR3, the DNA is TGTGCCAGCAGCGTCTCGGGACTAGCGGGAGACTCACGCTACAATGAGCAGTTCTTC.

The rearrangement links TRBV5-1 to TRBJ1-1; D not certain. V dropped 5 bases and J dropped 7 bases, with 15 bases sitting between them. This CDR3 contains 13 residues. The germline CDR1 and CDR2 sequences are SGHRS and YFSETQ. CDR3 sequence (DNA): TGCGCCAGCAGTGGCTCCAGCAACTATGAAGCTTTCTTT. Amino acid sequence: CASSGSSNYEAFF. The full variable domain, with the rest looked up from reference TRBV5-1 and TRBJ1-1, is KAGVTQTPRYLIKTRGQQVTLSCSPISGHRSVSWYQQTPGQGLQFLFEYFSETQRNKGNFPGRFSGRQFSNSRSEMNVSTLELGDSALYLCASSGSSNYEAFFGQGTRLTVV.

V is TRBV19 and J is TRBJ1-2; 8 bases are a match to TRBD1. Germline CDR1 reads LNHDA; CDR2 reads SQIVND (reference sequence). V was clipped by 7 bases and J by 1 base; unmatched bases: 8. The CDR3 has 15 residues. CDR3 residues: CASTIKQGGNYGYTF. In nucleotides, the CDR3 is TGTGCCAGTACAATAAAACAGGGGGGTAACTATGGCTACACCTTC.

This clone was counted only a few times. The chain carries TRBV28 and TRBJ2-2, with 8 bases identical to TRBD2. The CDR3 loop spans 18 amino acids. Trimming took 5 bases from V and 1 from J; bases not matched to a gene: 12. Germline V CDR1 and CDR2: MDHEN, SYDVKM. Written as DNA, the CDR3 is TGTGCCAGCAGTCTACTAGCGGAAGGTTTTATGAACACCGGGGAGCTGTTTTTT. The encoded protein is CASSLLAEGFMNTGELFF.

DNA of the CDR3: TGTGCCGGAGGAGGACTAGCGGGGAATGAGCAGTTCTTC. Its translation: CAGGGLAGNEQFF. The V gene is TRBV28, the J gene TRBJ2-1; 12 nucleotides align to TRBD2. This CDR3 has 13 amino acids. Looked up from germline, CDR1 is MDHEN and CDR2 is SYDVKM. The ends lost 11 bases at V and 7 bases at J; junction bases unmatched: 6.

The chain is built from TRBV15 and TRBJ1-1; no clear D. Germline assignment: CDR1 LNHNV and CDR2 YYDKDF (reference sequence). The V end lost 8 bases, the J end lost 4 bases, and 14 bases lay between the germline ends. The CDR3 has 13 amino acids. The CDR3 DNA sequence: TGTGCCACCCAGAGGGAGTTGGGCACTGAAGCTTTCTTT. Translating gives CATQRELGTEAFF.

This clone was counted once. This chain connects TRBV2 to TRBJ1-5, with 8 bases identical to TRBD1. This CDR3 contains 16 residues. Germline CDR1 SNHLY, CDR2 FYNNEI. The J segment lost 0 bases and the V segment lost 6 bases, leaving 7 bases of the junction unmatched. The CDR3 DNA follows: TGTGCCAGCAGGCCTGGGACAGGCAATAGCAATCAGCCCCAGCATTTT. This encodes CASRPGTGNSNQPQHF.

The chain has TRBV5-1 and TRBJ1-2; 7 bases align to TRBD1. Germline V gives CDR1 SGHRS, CDR2 YFSETQ. The trim removed 0 bases at V and 8 bases at J, leaving 10 bases unmatched. The length of the CDR3 is 15 residues. The CDR3 DNA sequence: TGCGCCAGCAGCTTGGTTGGACAGGAGAGTGAGGGCTACACCTTC. It translates to CASSLVGQESEGYTF.

This rearrangement joins TRBV28 to TRBJ1-6, with TRBD1 matching over 8 bases. The germline V gene has CDR1 MDHEN and CDR2 SYDVKM. The CDR3 loop spans 17 amino acids. V dropped 3 bases and J dropped 3; count of bases not matched to a gene: 7. The CDR3 DNA reads TGTGCCAGCAGTTTCATTACCGGACAGGGCTATAATTCACCCCTCCACTTT. Amino acids: CASSFITGQGYNSPLHF.

The chain links TRBV7-8 to TRBJ1-5, with 7 bases that match TRBD1. V lost 5 bases, J lost 10 bases, and 17 bases stayed unmatched. Germline V gives CDR1 SGHVS, CDR2 FQNEAQ. The CDR3 covers 16 residues. Here the CDR3 reads CASSAHPDRAFAPQHF. The CDR3 bases are TGTGCCAGCAGCGCGCATCCAGACAGGGCCTTTGCACCCCAGCATTTT.

This clone was counted once. The rearrangement uses TRBV30 and TRBJ2-5, with 8 bases lining up with TRBD1. The V segment lost 4 bases and the J segment 5 bases; nucleotides outside the gene matches: 6. Germline V gene lookup returns CDR1 GTSNPN and CDR2 SVGIG (reference sequence). The CDR3 sequence is 13 residues long. The CDR3: CAWNQGALETQYF. The CDR3 DNA sequence: TGTGCCTGGAATCAGGGGGCCCTTGAGACCCAGTACTTC.

The chain links TRBV5-1 to TRBJ1-1, with 7 bases fitting TRBD1. Per the germline V gene, CDR1 is SGHRS and CDR2 is YFSETQ. The CDR3 runs 13 residues. Trimming removed 10 bases from V and 3 bases from J; junction bases left unmatched: 9. CDR3 DNA sequence: TGCGCCTCCCAAAAGGGGGCCGACACTGAAGCTTTCTTT. The encoded protein is CASQKGADTEAFF. The full variable domain, rest sourced from reference TRBV5-1 and TRBJ1-1, is KAGVTQTPRYLIKTRGQQVTLSCSPISGHRSVSWYQQTPGQGLQFLFEYFSETQRNKGNFPGRFSGRQFSNSRSEMNVSTLELGDSALYLCASQKGADTEAFFGQGTRLTVV.

The chain recombines TRBV2 with TRBJ2-1, with 8 bases aligning to TRBD1. CDR1 is SNHLY, CDR2 FYNNEI, per germline. V was clipped by 6 bases and J by 9 bases; unmatched bases: 7. The CDR3 is made up of 13 amino acids. The CDR3 coding sequence is TGTGCCAGCAGCCTGGGACAGGCAGGTGAGCAGTTCTTC. It translates to CASSLGQAGEQFF. Full variable domain (remainder filled in from reference TRBV2 and TRBJ2-1): EPEVTQTPSHQVTQMGQEVILRCVPISNHLYFYWYRQILGQKVEFLVSFYNNEISEKSEIFDDQFSVERPDGSNFTLKIRSTKLEDSAMYFCASSLGQAGEQFFGPGTRLTVL.

The chain carries TRBV6-6 and TRBJ1-1; D may be TRBD1 (5 bases). With 7 bases removed from V and 5 bases from J, the gap between germline ends came to 11 bases. CDR1 MNHNY and CDR2 SVGAGI come from the germline V gene (reference sequence). CDR3 length: 12 amino acids. The CDR3 region has the DNA TGTGCCAGCACGCTGCAGGGTACTGAAGCTTTCTTT. It translates to CASTLQGTEAFF.

The chain joins TRBV2 to TRBJ1-6; a weak D match, TRBD1 (5 bases). Germline CDR1 is SNHLY and CDR2 is FYNNEI. The CDR3 spans 18 residues. V was shortened by 5 bases and J by 8 bases, with 25 bases between the two germline ends. CDR3 sequence: CASSSLQLGPATDSPLHF. Here the CDR3 DNA reads TGTGCCAGCAGTTCCCTACAACTGGGCCCCGCGACAGATTCACCCCTCCACTTT.

The rearrangement uses TRBV9 and TRBJ2-1, with a possible D match to TRBD2 (6 bases). V was shortened by 0 bases and J by 0 bases, with 10 bases between the two germline ends. CDR1 and CDR2 (germline): SGDLS, YYNGEE. CDR3 length: 16 amino acids. In DNA form, the CDR3 reads TGTGCCAGCAGCGTAGTAGGAGGGAGCTCCTACAATGAGCAGTTCTTC. It is translated as CASSVVGGSSYNEQFF.

The rearrangement links TRBV19 to TRBJ1-5, with TRBD1 as a possible D gene (6 bases). Trimming took off 2 bases at V and 1 base at J, with 18 bases between the two ends. CDR1 and CDR2 (germline): LNHDA, SQIVND (reference sequence). The CDR3 is 18 residues long. CDR3 region: CASSISPGVGISNQPQHF. CDR3 DNA sequence: TGTGCCAGTAGTATATCTCCAGGGGTCGGAATCAGCAATCAGCCCCAGCATTTT.